Listed below are T cell receptor beta chains from one sample, sequenced in a study of blood T cell repertoires in COVID-19. The table came from immunoSEQ multiplex PCR; TCRdb's copy has only in-frame clones and leaves some out. The table has some 340,000 clones, roughly 90% seen once. The source material was PBMCs or T cells enriched from blood (not recorded which). These receptors originate from a woman in her twenties or thirties who had been exposed to COVID-19. CDR3s include the opening cysteine and the closing phenylalanine or tryptophan. A D gene is named only where the DNA matches it firmly. Not all rows give a size; the values are once, few, many and, for expanded clones, a class.

>TRBV13|17|NA|TRBD2|TRBJ2-1
CASSAGSGGAWSGEQFF
TGTGCCAGCAGCGCCGGGAGCGGGGGGGCCTGGTCTGGTGAGCAGTTCTTC
>TRBV5-4|16|NA|TRBD2|TRBJ2-5
CASSSRLAGAQETQYF
TGTGCCAGCAGCTCACGACTAGCGGGGGCACAAGAGACCCAGTACTTC
>TRBV7-7|13|NA|NA|TRBJ2-5
CASSRDRQETQYF
TGTGCCAGCAGTCGTGACAGGCAAGAGACCCAGTACTTC
>TRBV6-5|14|NA|TRBD1|TRBJ1-2
CASSYSLGQGAFLF
TGTGCCAGCAGTTACTCCCTCGGACAGGGGGCATTCCTTTTC
>TRBV6-6|15|NA|NA|TRBJ1-3
CASERDLEVGNTIYF
TGTGCCAGCGAAAGAGACTTGGAGGTTGGAAACACCATATATTTT
>TRBV5-1|13|NA|NA|TRBJ1-1
CASSFDTNTEAFF
TGCGCCAGCAGCTTCGACACGAACACTGAAGCTTTCTTT
>TRBV24-1|18|few|TRBD2|TRBJ2-3
CATRGTSGGQRYTDTQYF
TGTGCCACCAGGGGGACTAGCGGGGGGCAACGGTACACAGATACGCAGTATTTT
>TRBV11-1|15|NA|NA|TRBJ2-7
CASSFVRGVFSEQYF
TGTGCCAGCAGCTTTGTCAGGGGCGTATTTTCCGAGCAGTACTTC
>TRBV5-4|15|NA|TRBD1|TRBJ1-4
CASSSGQATNEKLFF
TGTGCCAGCAGCTCGGGACAGGCAACTAATGAAAAACTGTTTTTT
>TRBV11-2|13|NA|TRBD1|TRBJ1-2
CASSSTGGWGYTF
TGTGCCAGCAGCTCGACAGGGGGCTGGGGCTACACCTTC
>TRBV6-5|14|NA|TRBD1|TRBJ1-2
CASYGRGRGYGYTF
TGTGCCAGCTACGGGAGGGGGCGAGGCTATGGCTACACCTTC
>TRBV4-1|17|NA|TRBD2|TRBJ2-7
CASSQLTGLAEPYEQYF
TGCGCCAGCAGCCAACTAACCGGACTAGCAGAACCGTACGAGCAGTACTTC
>TRBV3-1/TRBV3-2|13|NA|NA|TRBJ1-2
CASSQGKVAGYTF
TGTGCCAGCAGCCAAGGAAAAGTGGCTGGCTACACCTTC
>TRBV24-1|15|NA|TRBD1|TRBJ2-5
CATSDPQGAGETQYF
TGTGCCACCAGTGATCCCCAGGGGGCTGGAGAGACCCAGTACTTC
>TRBV9|15|NA|TRBD1|TRBJ2-2
CASSRQGTNTGELFF
TGTGCCAGCAGCCGACAGGGAACGAACACCGGGGAGCTGTTTTTT
>TRBV10-3|16|NA|TRBD1|TRBJ1-2
CAISETGGAQDYGYTF
TGTGCCATCAGTGAGACAGGGGGTGCCCAGGACTATGGCTACACCTTC
>TRBV18|17|few|TRBD1|TRBJ2-3
CASSPYRGDPSTDTQYF
TGTGCCAGCTCACCATACAGGGGGGATCCTAGCACAGATACGCAGTATTTT
>TRBV9|15|NA|TRBD2|TRBJ2-3
CASSPRGGRTDTQYF
TGTGCCAGCAGCCCGCGCGGGGGGCGCACAGATACGCAGTATTTT
>TRBV11-3|15|NA|NA|TRBJ1-4
CASSPHSWTNEKLFF
TGTGCCAGCAGCCCCCACTCCTGGACTAATGAAAAACTGTTTTTT
>TRBV9|15|NA|NA|TRBJ1-3
CASSVGAFSGNTIYF
TGTGCCAGCAGCGTAGGGGCCTTCTCTGGAAACACCATATATTTT
>TRBV2|13|NA|TRBD1|TRBJ1-1
CASSGQGNTEAFF
TGTGCCAGCAGTGGACAGGGTAACACTGAAGCTTTCTTT
>TRBV7-8|16|NA|NA|TRBJ2-3
CASTIGGLTSTDTQYF
TGTGCCAGCACCATTGGAGGCTTAACTAGCACAGATACGCAGTATTTT
>TRBV7-9|14|NA|TRBD1|TRBJ1-4
CAGGTGGANEKLFF
TGTGCGGGCGGAACAGGGGGTGCAAATGAAAAACTGTTTTTT
>TRBV7-9|15|NA|NA|TRBJ2-2
CASSFRQANTGELFF
TGTGCCAGCAGCTTCCGACAGGCGAACACCGGGGAGCTGTTTTTT
>TRBV5-4|15|once|NA|TRBJ1-2
CASSIPGAPSYGYTF
TGTGCCAGCAGCATACCAGGGGCCCCTAGCTATGGCTACACCTTC
>TRBV5-1|17|NA|TRBD1|TRBJ1-6
CASSLGPIGTGKSPLHF
TGCGCCAGCAGCTTGGGGCCTATCGGGACAGGGAAATCACCCCTCCACTTT
>TRBV7-3|13|NA|NA|TRBJ2-5
CASSLQGPETQYF
TGTGCCAGCAGCCTTCAGGGTCCAGAGACCCAGTACTTC
>TRBV5-6|17|NA|NA|TRBJ1-5
CASSARESKYSNQPQHF
TGTGCCAGCAGCGCCCGGGAGAGCAAGTATAGCAATCAGCCCCAGCATTTT
>TRBV7-2|12|NA|NA|TRBJ1-2
CASSFRQSGYTF
TGTGCCAGCAGCTTTCGACAGAGCGGCTACACCTTC
>TRBV7-9|15|NA|NA|TRBJ2-3
CASSVIADGTDTQYF
TGTGCCAGCAGCGTCATAGCAGACGGCACAGATACGCAGTATTTT
>TRBV4-3|16|NA|TRBD2|TRBJ2-2
CASSLGLAGFSGELFF
TGCGCCAGCAGCCTCGGACTAGCGGGTTTCTCCGGGGAGCTGTTTTTT
>TRBV18|13|few|NA|TRBJ2-5
CASSPREAETQYF
TGTGCCAGCTCACCGAGAGAGGCCGAGACCCAGTACTTC
>TRBV14|14|NA|NA|TRBJ2-1
CASSQFNSYNEQFF
TGTGCCAGCAGCCAATTTAACTCCTACAATGAGCAGTTCTTC
>TRBV9|17|NA|TRBD1|TRBJ1-2
CASSPHAGTGLHYGYTF
TGTGCCAGCAGCCCCCATGCCGGGACAGGGTTGCACTATGGCTACACCTTC
>TRBV6-5|15|once|NA|TRBJ2-5
CASSYYISGGETQYF
TGTGCCAGCAGTTACTATATATCCGGGGGAGAGACCCAGTACTTC
>TRBV2|15|NA|TRBD1|TRBJ1-5
CASSEALTGGQPQHF
TGTGCCAGCAGTGAAGCGCTCACAGGGGGTCAGCCCCAGCATTTT
>TRBV7-8|15|NA|NA|TRBJ1-5
CASSPMRLSNQPQHF
TGTGCCAGCAGCCCGATGCGGCTGAGCAATCAGCCCCAGCATTTT
>TRBV27|12|NA|NA|TRBJ1-6
CASGLQDSPLHF
TGTGCCAGCGGACTGCAGGATTCACCCCTCCACTTT
>TRBV6-5|14|NA|TRBD1|TRBJ1-6
CASSRQGGNSPLHF
TGTGCCAGCAGCAGACAGGGCGGGAATTCACCCCTCCACTTT
>TRBV4-1|13|NA|NA|TRBJ1-2
CASSQDRGWDYTF
TGCGCCAGCAGCCAAGATCGGGGTTGGGACTACACCTTC
>TRBV6-1|16|NA|TRBD2|TRBJ2-1
CASSASGGWLYNEQFF
TGTGCCAGCAGTGCTAGCGGGGGGTGGCTCTACAATGAGCAGTTCTTC
>TRBV3-1/TRBV3-2|14|NA|NA|TRBJ1-2
CASSRPTGNYGYTF
TGTGCCAGCAGCCGCCCCACAGGGAACTATGGCTACACCTTC
>TRBV9|12|once|TRBD1|TRBJ2-7
CASSPDRSEQYF
TGTGCCAGCAGCCCGGACAGGAGCGAGCAGTACTTC